This T cell receptor (beta chain) was identified during a study of shared clonotypes between healthy human individuals (dated by TCRdb to 2020 to 2022). Background on the whole study: The cohort comprised a couple of women and a few men aged 18 to 49 years. For each donor, CD4 naive and CD4 memory were each given three plates, CD8 naive was given two plates, and CD8 memory was given one plate. To estimate repertoire size and how much clonotype sharing occurs between individuals, the study deeply sequenced the blood TCR repertoires of roughly 5 healthy adults. To increase sequencing depth and limit assay-specific biases, different laboratories used diverse techniques to prepare libraries and sequence TCR repertoires. Between about 0.8 and 9.5 billion PBMCs per donor were obtained by leukapheresis.

Per the germline V gene, SNHLY is the CDR1 and FYNNEI is the CDR2. The CDR3 holds 16 amino acids from the cysteine to the phenylalanine. CDR3 DNA is the only sequence kept; it has 48 bases, read in frame from the first base. Trimming takes 6 bases from V and 6 bases from J, and the germline ends sit 21 bases apart. Overall study outcomes, separate from this receptor: Estimated clonotype richness was generally larger for naive than for memory subsets. Because the study included only a small number of donors, the genetic and exposure-history diversity represented was limited. Sampling was restricted to blood, and TCR repertoires in tissue are likely to differ from TCR repertoires in blood. Compared with non-shared clonotypes, clonotypes shared by all four sorted-subset donors had higher generation probabilities. Sharing across several donors was observed for about 4.8% of naive CD4, 3% to 3.5% of naive CD8, 2% to 2.5% of memory CD4, and 0.4% of memory CD8 clonotypes. Pairwise subsampling led to the expectation that sequencing depth would affect the degree of clonotype sharing among donors. Incomplete sequencing was indicated by rarefaction of sorted-subset datasets, despite the large sequencing depth.

Using the deep immunoSEQ assay, multiplex PCR amplified TCR CDR3 regions from genomic DNA. Extracted genomic DNA from each cell subset was spread evenly across all wells of several immunoSEQ 96-well plates, with each plate serving as a replicate. For sorted subsets, roughly 200 ng genomic DNA, equal to some 30,000 T cell genomes, was loaded into each replicate PCR. Purified libraries were quantified with a Qubit 3.0 fluorometer, sized on a Bioanalyzer 2100, and re-quantified with the KAPA Library Quantification kit. Every immunoSEQ 96-well plate was sequenced on a separate single-read 150-cycle Illumina NextSeq 550 flow cell. As for how the authors treated the data: The immunoSEQ output contained only junctional sequences without quality scores, so filtering could not match that applied to full-length reads. Sequences were annotated with PyIR, a Python wrapper for IgBLAST v1.9, and V/J genes and CDR3 were assigned using IMGT germline references. Reads were filtered out if the reads had weak V/J assignments (E-value above 1e-6), no CDR3, stop codons, out-of-frame junctions, or ambiguous translated residues. V3J clonotypes were defined by identical inferred V gene, J gene, and CDR3 amino acid sequence. Percentage overlap between repertoires was computed as shared unique clonotypes divided by the size of the smaller repertoire. RTK rarefaction, the Chao1 estimator, and Recon v2.1 estimates of unobserved clonotypes were used to assess repertoire richness. OLGA was used to compute generation probabilities for all TCRbeta clonotypes that the gDNA method yielded from four donors. This immuneACCESS table, as held by TCRdb, lists in-frame sequences with V and J called but not all clones. Of the missing ones, under half trace to an unresolved V gene in checked studies; the others have no known cause. The V and J calls and clone size come from that table; D and trimming were worked out from the DNA. This sample holds 2 million to 2.5 million clones; roughly 95% were observed only once. The ten largest clones add up to approximately 0.13% of the sample.

The donors were healthy, HIV-negative adults who had no recently reported acute infections or vaccinations. Only Caucasian adults living in Nashville, Tennessee, USA were represented among the donors. CD4+ T cells were enriched by magnetic negative selection; naive cells were then positively selected on CD45RA, and the negative fraction formed the memory subset. Blood was collected by leukapheresis, and PBMCs were isolated by Ficoll-Histopaque density gradient centrifugation and then cryopreserved in liquid nitrogen vapor phase. Analytical flow cytometry was used to check the purity and quantity of each magnetically sorted T cell population. Genomic DNA was isolated from every sorted fraction and measured by UV absorbance on a Nanodrop 2000c. Comments on this clone: Its binding antigen is unknown. Base qualities are missing; no much larger clone stands one base away.

The chain joins TRBV2 to TRBJ2-1; the D gene remains uncertain. This sequence originates from a man aged 18 to 30 in good health. The sample taken for sequencing was naive CD4+ T cells sorted from blood. Interpreted using the paper, the cell subset or site label stands for: CD45RA+ positively selected. The CDR3 sequence is CASSPAGFRLSNEQFF. DNA sequence: TGTGCCAGCAGCCCAGCCGGGTTCCGTCTTTCCAATGAGCAGTTCTTC.